This TCR beta chain is drawn from a study of cytomegalovirus exposure and HLA in healthy donors. This CDR3 region has 14 residues. V was shortened by 3 bases and J by 8 bases, with 17 bases between the two germline ends. Germline V CDR1 and CDR2: GTSNPN, SVGIG (reference sequence). The table came from immunoSEQ multiplex PCR; TCRdb's copy has only in-frame clones and leaves some out. This repertoire shows roughly 150,000 clones, about 88% found once; its top ten account for 3% to 3.5%. The chain links TRBV30 to TRBJ1-5; D is undetermined. This TCR was recovered from a woman younger than 35 in good health and CMV-seropositive. The sequenced material came from PBMCs. The CDR3 coding sequence is TGTGCCTGGAGCGCCATGAAAATCGGGGAGCCCCAGCATTTT. It yields the protein CAWSAMKIGEPQHF.